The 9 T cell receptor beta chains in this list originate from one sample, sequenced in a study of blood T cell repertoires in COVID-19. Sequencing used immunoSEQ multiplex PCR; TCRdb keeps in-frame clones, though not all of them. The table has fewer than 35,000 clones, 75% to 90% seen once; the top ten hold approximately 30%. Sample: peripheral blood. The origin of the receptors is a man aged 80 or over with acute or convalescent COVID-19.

This CDR3 is CASSSGQSANYGYTF. CDR3 nucleotides: TGTGCCAGCAGCTCCGGACAATCAGCTAACTATGGCTACACCTTC. The V and J genes are TRBV7-6 and TRBJ1-2; D may be TRBD1 (5 bases). Trimming pared 4 bases from V and 0 bases from J, leaving 12 bases between. Per germline, CDR1 SGHVS and CDR2 FNYEAQ. CDR3 length: 15 residues.

The CDR3 loop reads CASSTRVTNEKLFF. As DNA, the CDR3 is TGTGCCAGCAGTACCAGGGTTACTAATGAAAAACTGTTTTTT. This chain links TRBV6-5 with TRBJ1-4, with a tentative D call TRBD1 (5 bases). The CDR3 has 14 amino acids. Trimming shortened V by 5 bases and J by 2 bases, and 9 bases separated the two germline ends. CDR1 is MNHEY, CDR2 SVGAGI, per germline.

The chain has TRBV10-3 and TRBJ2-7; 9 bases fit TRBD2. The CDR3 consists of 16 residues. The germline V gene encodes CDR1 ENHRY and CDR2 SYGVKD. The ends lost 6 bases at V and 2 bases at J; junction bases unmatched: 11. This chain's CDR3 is CAIRHSTSGSTYEQYF. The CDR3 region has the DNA TGTGCCATCAGACATTCAACTAGCGGGTCTACCTACGAGCAGTACTTC.

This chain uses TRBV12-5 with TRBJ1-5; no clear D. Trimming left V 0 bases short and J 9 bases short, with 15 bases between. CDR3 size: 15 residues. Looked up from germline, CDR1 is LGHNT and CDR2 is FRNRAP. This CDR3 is CASGLVEASHRPQHF. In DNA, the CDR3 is TGTGCTAGTGGTTTGGTAGAGGCCAGCCACCGGCCCCAGCATTTT.

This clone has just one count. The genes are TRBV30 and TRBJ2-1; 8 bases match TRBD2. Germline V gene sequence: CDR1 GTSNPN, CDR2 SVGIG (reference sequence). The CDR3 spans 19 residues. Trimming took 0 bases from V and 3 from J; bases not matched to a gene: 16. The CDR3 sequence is CAWSVDSGAERYLYNEQFF. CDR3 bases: TGTGCCTGGAGTGTAGATAGCGGGGCGGAACGCTATCTCTACAATGAGCAGTTCTTC.

DNA of the CDR3: TGTGCCAGTAGTGAGGGGGCCGGACAATATAGCAATCAGCCCCAGCATTTT. Translating gives CASSEGAGQYSNQPQHF. The chain joins TRBV19 to TRBJ1-5; 7 bases are a match to TRBD1. V was pared by 5 bases and J by 0 bases, with 10 bases of the junction left unmatched. The CDR3 consists of 17 residues. Germline CDR1 LNHDA, CDR2 SQIVND (reference sequence).

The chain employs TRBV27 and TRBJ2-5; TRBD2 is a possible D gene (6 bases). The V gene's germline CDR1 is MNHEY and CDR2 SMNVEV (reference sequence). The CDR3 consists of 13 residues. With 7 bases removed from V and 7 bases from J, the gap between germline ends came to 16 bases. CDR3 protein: CASNRRGGVTQYF. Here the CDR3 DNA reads TGTGCCAGCAACCGACGTGGAGGGGTGACCCAGTACTTC.

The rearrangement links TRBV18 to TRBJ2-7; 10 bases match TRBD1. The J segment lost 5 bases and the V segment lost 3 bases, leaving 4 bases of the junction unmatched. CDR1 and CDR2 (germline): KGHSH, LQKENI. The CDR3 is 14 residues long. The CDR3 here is CASSPGGQGDEQYF. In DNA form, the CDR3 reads TGTGCCAGCTCACCCGGTGGACAGGGGGACGAGCAGTACTTC.

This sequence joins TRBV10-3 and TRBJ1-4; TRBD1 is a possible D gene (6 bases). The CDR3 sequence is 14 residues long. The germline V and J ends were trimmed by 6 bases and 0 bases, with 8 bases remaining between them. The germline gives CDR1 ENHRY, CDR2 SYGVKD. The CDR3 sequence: CAIRQGPTNEKLFF. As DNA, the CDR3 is TGTGCCATCAGACAGGGCCCAACTAATGAAAAACTGTTTTTT.